The 20 T cell receptor beta chains below all came from one sample that was sequenced in a study of cytomegalovirus exposure and HLA in healthy donors. PCR primers comprised 60 Vbeta and 13 Jbeta primers. Using immunoSEQ multiplex PCR, the repertoire was profiled, and TCRdb retains in-frame clones only, with some absent. The sample carries 150,000 to 250,000 clones, around 78% recorded once. What was sequenced was PBMCs. Source of these receptors: a man in his thirties or forties in good health and CMV-seronegative.

The rearrangement joins TRBV28 to TRBJ2-1, with TRBD2 identical over 10 bases. Germline V gene lookup returns CDR1 MDHEN and CDR2 SYDVKM. V was clipped by 6 bases and J by 0 bases; unmatched bases: 2. This CDR3 spans 15 amino acids. The CDR3 region has the DNA TGTGCCAGCAGCGGGACTAGCGTCTCCTACAATGAGCAGTTCTTC. It is translated as CASSGTSVSYNEQFF.

The chain has TRBV11-3 and TRBJ2-2, with 10 bases that match TRBD1. The J segment lost 7 bases and the V segment lost 2 bases, leaving 4 bases of the junction unmatched. This CDR3 has 15 residues. Germline loops: CDR1 SGHNT, CDR2 YENEEA. The CDR3 bases are TGTGCCAGCAGCTTAAGACAGGGGGCGGGCGGGGAGCTGTTTTTT. Translation gives CASSLRQGAGGELFF.

The genes are TRBV2 and TRBJ2-1, with D possibly matching TRBD1 (5 bases). The V gene lost 5 bases and the J gene lost 0 bases, with 14 bases spanning the gap. In germline, CDR1 is SNHLY, CDR2 FYNNEI. The CDR3 contains 16 residues. The CDR3 bases are TGTGCCAGCAGTAGGACAAGGTCGAGCTCCTACAATGAGCAGTTCTTC. Its translation: CASSRTRSSSYNEQFF.

The chain carries TRBV28 and TRBJ1-6; perhaps TRBD1 as D (5 bases). V was cut by 5 bases and J by 4 bases, with 9 bases left in between. There are 14 residues in the CDR3. The V gene's germline CDR1 is MDHEN and CDR2 SYDVKM. The CDR3 bases are TGTGCCAGCAGTAAGGGACTTTATAATTCACCCCTCCACTTT. Residues: CASSKGLYNSPLHF.

This clone was found a few times. V and J are TRBV19 and TRBJ2-3, with D possibly matching TRBD2 (5 bases). CDR1 and CDR2 (germline): LNHDA, SQIVND (reference sequence). The CDR3 spans 15 residues. The V gene lost 5 bases and the J gene lost 0 bases, with 12 bases spanning the gap. This CDR3 reads CASSWRAPSTDTQYF. In DNA form, the CDR3 reads TGTGCCAGTAGTTGGCGGGCACCTAGCACAGATACGCAGTATTTT.

This rearrangement joins TRBV10-3 to TRBJ2-7, with TRBD2 as a possible D gene (6 bases). The CDR3 spans 13 residues. Trimming left V 6 bases short and J 3 bases short, with 12 bases between. Germline CDR1 and CDR2: ENHRY and SYGVKD. CDR3 sequence: CAIRRDAGYEQYF. In DNA, the CDR3 is TGTGCCATCAGGCGGGACGCTGGCTACGAGCAGTACTTC.

The CDR3: CASSDVGTWETQYF. The CDR3 DNA follows: TGTGCCAGCAGTGACGTTGGGACTTGGGAGACCCAGTACTTC. The chain has TRBV6-1 and TRBJ2-5, with D tentatively TRBD2 (6 bases). CDR3 size: 14 residues. In germline, CDR1 is MNHNS, CDR2 SASEGT. Between the trimmed V and J ends, which lost 3 bases and 5 bases, there was a span of 13 bases.

The chain uses TRBV29-1 and TRBJ2-1, with TRBD2 identical over 12 bases. This CDR3 is built from 16 residues. The V gene's germline CDR1 is SQVTM and CDR2 ANQGSEA. Unmatched junction bases numbered 7, after V lost 1 base and J lost 6 bases. In DNA form, the CDR3 reads TGCAGCGTTGAAGTCCAGACTAGCGGGAGATTCAATGAGCAGTTCTTC. It yields the protein CSVEVQTSGRFNEQFF.

The chain joins TRBV30 to TRBJ1-6; 9 nucleotides agree with TRBD1. The CDR3 is 15 residues long. V lost 5 bases to trimming and J lost 7 bases; unmatched junction nucleotides: 9. CDR1 and CDR2 from the germline V gene are GTSNPN and SVGIG (reference sequence). The CDR3 is CAWVSPDRGNSPLHF. The CDR3 DNA follows: TGTGCCTGGGTCTCTCCGGACAGGGGAAATTCACCCCTCCACTTT. Looking up the rest from reference TRBV30 and TRBJ1-6 gives the full variable domain: SQTIHQWPATLVQPVGSPLSLECTVEGTSNPNLYWYRQAAGRGLQLLFYSVGIGQISSEVPQNLSASRPQDRQFILSSKKLLLSDSGFYLCAWVSPDRGNSPLHFGNGTRLTVT.

The chain uses TRBV9 and TRBJ2-1, with D perhaps matching TRBD2 (5 bases). CDR3 length equals 15 residues. V lost 0 bases, J lost 4 bases, and 11 bases lay in between. Germline V lookup: CDR1 SGDLS, CDR2 YYNGEE. This CDR3 reads CASSVVGLSYNEQFF. The DNA of the CDR3 is TGTGCCAGCAGCGTAGTAGGACTCTCGTACAATGAGCAGTTCTTC. The full variable domain, in which reference TRBV9 and TRBJ2-1 provide the parts outside the CDR3, is DSGVTQTPKHLITATGQRVTLRCSPRSGDLSVYWYQQSLDQGLQFLIQYYNGEERAKGNILERFSAQQFPDLHSELNLSSLELGDSALYFCASSVVGLSYNEQFFGPGTRLTVL.

This clone has only a few counts. The V and J genes are TRBV19 and TRBJ1-5, with D perhaps matching TRBD1 (6 bases). Germline V gene data show CDR1 as LNHDA and CDR2 as SQIVND (reference sequence). Trimming removed 3 bases from V and 6 bases from J, with 6 bases in between. The CDR3 length is 12 residues. The DNA for the CDR3 is TGTGCCAGTAGTATGGGGGCTCAGCCCCAGCATTTT. It yields the protein CASSMGAQPQHF.

V usage is TRBV7-9 and J usage is TRBJ2-7; maybe TRBD2 (6 bases). CDR3 size: 12 residues. Trimming stripped 8 bases from V and 6 bases from J, with 14 bases between. Germline V CDR1 and CDR2: SEHNR, FQNEAQ (reference sequence). The DNA for the CDR3 is TGTGCCAGCGGGCGGGGCCCGGGCGAGCAGTACTTC. Residues: CASGRGPGEQYF.

The rearrangement joins TRBV19 to TRBJ2-5; 8 nucleotides align to TRBD1. The V gene end was trimmed by 4 bases and the J gene end by 3 bases; junction bases not matched to a gene: 7. CDR3 length: 15 amino acids. Germline V lookup: CDR1 LNHDA, CDR2 SQIVND (reference sequence). The CDR3 nucleotides read TGTGCCAGTAGTACAGGGGGCTTAAGGAAAGAGACCCAGTACTTC. Translated, it gives CASSTGGLRKETQYF.

The J gene is TRBJ1-1, the V gene TRBV28, with TRBD1 matching over 8 bases. Germline CDR1 reads MDHEN; CDR2 reads SYDVKM. V dropped 3 bases and J dropped 11; count of bases not matched to a gene: 5. This CDR3 is built from 12 residues. The CDR3 sequence: CASSLSGTGAFF. CDR3 bases: TGTGCCAGCAGTTTGTCCGGGACAGGCGCTTTCTTT.

The chain links TRBV18 to TRBJ1-6; perhaps TRBD1 as D (5 bases). V was trimmed by 3 bases and J by 10 bases, leaving 13 bases between them. CDR3 length: 14 residues. The germline V gene encodes CDR1 KGHSH and CDR2 LQKENI. CDR3 region: CASSPRDLKSPLHF. CDR3 bases: TGTGCCAGCTCACCTAGGGACTTGAAATCACCCCTCCACTTT.

CDR3 DNA: TGTGCCAGTAGTATACCAAACAGGGGGAACACTGAAGCTTTCTTT. It is translated as CASSIPNRGNTEAFF. The gene calls are TRBV19 and TRBJ1-1; TRBD1 matches at 7 bases. The CDR3 loop spans 15 amino acids. V was pared by 2 bases and J by 1 base, with 4 bases of the junction left unmatched. Germline CDR1 reads LNHDA; CDR2 reads SQIVND (reference sequence). The entire variable domain, with the rest obtained from reference TRBV19 and TRBJ1-1, is as follows: DGGITQSPKYLFRKEGQNVTLSCEQNLNHDAMYWYRQDPGQGLRLIYYSQIVNDFQKGDIAEGYSVSREKKESFPLTVTSAQKNPTAFYLCASSIPNRGNTEAFFGQGTRLTVV.

The chain uses TRBV2 and TRBJ2-2; D is perhaps TRBD2 (6 bases). CDR3 length: 18 residues. Germline assignment: CDR1 SNHLY and CDR2 FYNNEI. V was shortened by 3 bases and J by 0 bases, with 17 bases between the two germline ends. The CDR3 nucleotides read TGTGCCAGCAGTGATAAGGGACTTTCCTACGCGAACACCGGGGAGCTGTTTTTT. Amino acid sequence: CASSDKGLSYANTGELFF. The whole variable domain, filled in from reference TRBV2 and TRBJ2-2, reads EPEVTQTPSHQVTQMGQEVILRCVPISNHLYFYWYRQILGQKVEFLVSFYNNEISEKSEIFDDQFSVERPDGSNFTLKIRSTKLEDSAMYFCASSDKGLSYANTGELFFGEGSRLTVL.

This clone was seen at least ten times. This chain connects TRBV2 to TRBJ2-7, with 11 bases identical to TRBD2. The trim removed 6 bases at V and 4 bases at J, leaving 5 bases unmatched. Germline V gene data show CDR1 as SNHLY and CDR2 as FYNNEI. This CDR3 has 14 amino acids. CDR3 sequence: CASSKTSGIYEQYF. The CDR3 DNA is TGTGCCAGCAGCAAGACTAGCGGGATTTACGAGCAGTACTTC.

Turning to this clone: Other DNA sequences within the sample encode an identical CDR3. The chain joins TRBV28 to TRBJ2-7; D is ambiguous. Looked up from germline, CDR1 is MDHEN and CDR2 is SYDVKM. This CDR3 contains 11 residues. The germline V and J ends were trimmed by 4 bases and 3 bases, with 4 bases remaining between them. The CDR3, as DNA: TGTGCCAGCAGTTCTAACTACGAGCAGTACTTC. It codes for CASSSNYEQYF.

The rearrangement joins TRBV4-2 to TRBJ1-5; D not certain. This CDR3 has 14 amino acids. The germline V gene has CDR1 LGHNA and CDR2 YNFKEQ. Trimming removed 1 base from V and 9 bases from J, with 13 bases in between. In DNA, the CDR3 is TGTGCCAGCAGCCAAGTAGTCGGCGAGGGGCCCCAGCATTTT. Translated: CASSQVVGEGPQHF.